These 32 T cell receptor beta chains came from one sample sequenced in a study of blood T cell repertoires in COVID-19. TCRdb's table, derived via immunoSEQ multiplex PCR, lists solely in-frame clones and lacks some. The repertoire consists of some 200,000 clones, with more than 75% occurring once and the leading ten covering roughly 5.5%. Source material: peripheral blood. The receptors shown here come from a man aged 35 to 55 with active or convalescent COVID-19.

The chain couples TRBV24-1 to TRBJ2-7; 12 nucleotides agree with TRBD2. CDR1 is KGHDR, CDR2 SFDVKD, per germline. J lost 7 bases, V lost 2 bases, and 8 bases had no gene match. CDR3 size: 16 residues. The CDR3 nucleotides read TGTGCCACCAGTGATTCAGGTGCTAGCGGGAGGGGTGAGCAGTACTTC. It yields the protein CATSDSGASGRGEQYF.

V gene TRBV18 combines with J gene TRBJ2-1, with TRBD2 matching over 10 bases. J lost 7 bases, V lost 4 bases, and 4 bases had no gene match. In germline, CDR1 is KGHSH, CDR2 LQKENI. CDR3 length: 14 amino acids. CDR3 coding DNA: TGTGCCAGCTCACTACAGCGGGAGGGGAATGAGCAGTTCTTC. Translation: CASSLQREGNEQFF.

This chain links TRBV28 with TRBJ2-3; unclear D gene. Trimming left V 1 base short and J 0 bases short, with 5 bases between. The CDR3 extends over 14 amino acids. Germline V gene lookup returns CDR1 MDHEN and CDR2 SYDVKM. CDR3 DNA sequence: TGTGCCAGCAGTTTATTGGGCAGCACAGATACGCAGTATTTT. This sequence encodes CASSLLGSTDTQYF.

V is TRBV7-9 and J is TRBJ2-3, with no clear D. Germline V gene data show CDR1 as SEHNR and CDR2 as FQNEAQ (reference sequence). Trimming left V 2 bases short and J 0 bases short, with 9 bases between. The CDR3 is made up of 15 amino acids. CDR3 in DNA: TGTGCCAGCAGCTTAACTGGTGATAGCACAGATACGCAGTATTTT. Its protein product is CASSLTGDSTDTQYF.

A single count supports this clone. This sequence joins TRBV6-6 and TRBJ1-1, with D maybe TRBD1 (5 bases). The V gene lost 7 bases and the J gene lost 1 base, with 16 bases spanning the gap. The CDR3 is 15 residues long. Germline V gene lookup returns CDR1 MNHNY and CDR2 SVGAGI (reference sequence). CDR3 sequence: CASISPSRANTEAFF. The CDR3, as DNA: TGTGCCAGCATCTCCCCCTCCAGGGCGAACACTGAAGCTTTCTTT.

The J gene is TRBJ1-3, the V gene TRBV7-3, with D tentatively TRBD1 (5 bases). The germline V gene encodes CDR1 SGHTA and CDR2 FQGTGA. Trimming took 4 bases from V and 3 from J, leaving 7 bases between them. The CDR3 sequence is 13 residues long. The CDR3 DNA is TGTGCCAGCAGCTCGGGACTTGGAAACACCATATATTTT. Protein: CASSSGLGNTIYF.

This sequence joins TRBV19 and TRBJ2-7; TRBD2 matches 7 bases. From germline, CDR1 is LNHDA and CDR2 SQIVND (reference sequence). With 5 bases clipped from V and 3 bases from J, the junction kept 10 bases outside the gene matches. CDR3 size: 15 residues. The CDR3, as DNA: TGTGCCAGTAGTGCGGCGGGAGCGTTCAACTACGAGCAGTACTTC. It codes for CASSAAGAFNYEQYF.

The CDR3 region has the DNA TGTGCCAGCAGCCCAAGCGTTGGATTTAGCTCCTACAATGAGCAGTTCTTC. It is translated as CASSPSVGFSSYNEQFF. The chain combines TRBV5-6 with TRBJ2-1; D not certain. Trimming cost V 4 bases and J 0 bases, with 17 bases left between them. Per germline, CDR1 SGHDT and CDR2 YYEEEE. The CDR3 covers 17 residues.

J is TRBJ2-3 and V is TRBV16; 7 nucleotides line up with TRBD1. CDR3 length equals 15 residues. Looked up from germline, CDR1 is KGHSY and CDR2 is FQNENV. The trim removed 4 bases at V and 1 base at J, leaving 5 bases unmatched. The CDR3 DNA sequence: TGTGCCAGCAGCCGGACCGGGACAGGCACAGATACGCAGTATTTT. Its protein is CASSRTGTGTDTQYF.

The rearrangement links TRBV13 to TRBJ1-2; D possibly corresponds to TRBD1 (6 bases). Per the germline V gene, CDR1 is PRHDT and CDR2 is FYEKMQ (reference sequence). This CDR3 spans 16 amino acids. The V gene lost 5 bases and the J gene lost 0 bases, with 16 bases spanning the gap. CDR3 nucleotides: TGTGCCAGCAGCCCGCGGACGACAGGTACTAACTATGGCTACACCTTC. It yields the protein CASSPRTTGTNYGYTF.

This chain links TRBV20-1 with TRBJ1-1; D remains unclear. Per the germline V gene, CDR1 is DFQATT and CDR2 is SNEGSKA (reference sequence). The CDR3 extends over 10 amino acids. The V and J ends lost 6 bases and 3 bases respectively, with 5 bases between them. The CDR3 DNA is TGCAGTGCGATAGACACTGAAGCTTTCTTT. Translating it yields CSAIDTEAFF.

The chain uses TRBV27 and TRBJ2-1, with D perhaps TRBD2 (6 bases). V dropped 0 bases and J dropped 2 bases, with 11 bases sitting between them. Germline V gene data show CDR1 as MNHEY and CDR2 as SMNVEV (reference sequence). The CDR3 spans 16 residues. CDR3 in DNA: TGTGCCAGCAGTTTATCTCCGGGAGTGGCCTACAATGAGCAGTTCTTC. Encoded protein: CASSLSPGVAYNEQFF.

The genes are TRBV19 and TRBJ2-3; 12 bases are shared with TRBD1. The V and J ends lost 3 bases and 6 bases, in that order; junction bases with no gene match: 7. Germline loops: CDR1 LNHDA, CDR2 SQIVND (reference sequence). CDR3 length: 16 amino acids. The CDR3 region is CASSMVGQGASDTQYF. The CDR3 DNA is TGTGCCAGTAGTATGGTGGGACAGGGGGCGTCCGATACGCAGTATTTT.

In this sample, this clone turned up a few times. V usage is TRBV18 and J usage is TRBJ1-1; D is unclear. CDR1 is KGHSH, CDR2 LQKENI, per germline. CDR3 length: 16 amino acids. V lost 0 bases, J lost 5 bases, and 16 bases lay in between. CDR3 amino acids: CASSPPGRRTWTEAFF. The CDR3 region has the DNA TGTGCCAGCTCACCACCAGGGAGGAGGACTTGGACTGAAGCTTTCTTT.

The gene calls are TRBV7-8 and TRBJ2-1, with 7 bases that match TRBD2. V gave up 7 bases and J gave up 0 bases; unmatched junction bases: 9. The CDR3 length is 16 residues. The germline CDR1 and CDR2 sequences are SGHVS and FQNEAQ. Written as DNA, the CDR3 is TGTGCCAGCACCCCCCAGGGAGGGAACTCCTACAATGAGCAGTTCTTC. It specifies CASTPQGGNSYNEQFF.

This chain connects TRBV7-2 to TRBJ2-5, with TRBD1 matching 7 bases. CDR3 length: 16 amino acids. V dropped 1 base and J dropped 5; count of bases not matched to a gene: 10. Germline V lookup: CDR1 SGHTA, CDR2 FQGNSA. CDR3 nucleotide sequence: TGTGCCAGCAGCTTAGAACAGGGGAATTTTTTGGAGACCCAGTACTTC. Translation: CASSLEQGNFLETQYF.

CDR3 in amino acids: CASSLKGGGTEAFF. CDR3 coding DNA: TGTGCCAGCAGTTTAAAAGGGGGGGGGACTGAAGCTTTCTTT. The chain is built from TRBV27 and TRBJ1-1, with TRBD1 as a possible D gene (6 bases). The V end lost 2 bases, the J end lost 5 bases, and 12 bases lay between the germline ends. CDR1 is MNHEY, CDR2 SMNVEV, per germline (reference sequence). The CDR3 loop spans 14 amino acids.

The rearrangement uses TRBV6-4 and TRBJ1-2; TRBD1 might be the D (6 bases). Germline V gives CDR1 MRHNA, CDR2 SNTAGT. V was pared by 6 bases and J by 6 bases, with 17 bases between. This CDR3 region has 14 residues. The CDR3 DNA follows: TGTGCCAGCAGGATGGACAGCCTTTTTGATGGCTACACCTTC. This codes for CASRMDSLFDGYTF.

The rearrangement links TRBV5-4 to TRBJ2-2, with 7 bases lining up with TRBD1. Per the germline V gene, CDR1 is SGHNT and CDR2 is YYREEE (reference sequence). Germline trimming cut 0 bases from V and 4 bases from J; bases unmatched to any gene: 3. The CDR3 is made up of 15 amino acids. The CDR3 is CASSLGSGGTGELFF. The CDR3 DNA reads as TGTGCCAGCAGCTTGGGGTCAGGGGGCACCGGGGAGCTGTTTTTT.

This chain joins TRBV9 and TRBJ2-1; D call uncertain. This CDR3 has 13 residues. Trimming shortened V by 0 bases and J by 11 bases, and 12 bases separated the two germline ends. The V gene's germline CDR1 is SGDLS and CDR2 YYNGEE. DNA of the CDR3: TGTGCCAGCAGCGTAGCTCTGGGCGAACAGCAGTTCTTC. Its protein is CASSVALGEQQFF.

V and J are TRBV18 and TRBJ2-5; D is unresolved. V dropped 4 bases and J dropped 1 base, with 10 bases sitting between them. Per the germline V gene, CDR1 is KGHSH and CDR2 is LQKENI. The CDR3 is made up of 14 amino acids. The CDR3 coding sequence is TGTGCCAGCTCACGAGGTGCCAGCCAAGAGACCCAGTACTTC. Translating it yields CASSRGASQETQYF. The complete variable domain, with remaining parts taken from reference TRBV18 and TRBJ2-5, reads NAGVMQNPRHLVRRRGQEARLRCSPMKGHSHVYWYRQLPEEGLKFMVYLQKENIIDESGMPKERFSAEFPKEGPSILRIQQVVRGDSAAYFCASSRGASQETQYFGPGTRLLVL.

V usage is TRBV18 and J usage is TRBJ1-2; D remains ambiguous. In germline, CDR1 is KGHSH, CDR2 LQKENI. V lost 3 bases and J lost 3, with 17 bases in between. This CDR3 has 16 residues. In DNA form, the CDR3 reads TGTGCCAGCTCACCCTCCTTTTCGGCGGCGGACTATGGCTACACCTTC. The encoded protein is CASSPSFSAADYGYTF.

The CDR3 sequence is CASSHLRGGYEQYF. For the CDR3, the DNA is TGTGCCAGCAGCCACCTGAGGGGAGGCTACGAGCAGTACTTC. The chain recombines TRBV3-1 (or the pseudogene TRBV3-2) with TRBJ2-7; maybe TRBD2 (6 bases). Germline CDR1 and CDR2: LGHDT and YNNKEL (reference sequence). There are 14 residues in the CDR3. V was trimmed by 3 bases and J by 3 bases, leaving 12 bases between them.

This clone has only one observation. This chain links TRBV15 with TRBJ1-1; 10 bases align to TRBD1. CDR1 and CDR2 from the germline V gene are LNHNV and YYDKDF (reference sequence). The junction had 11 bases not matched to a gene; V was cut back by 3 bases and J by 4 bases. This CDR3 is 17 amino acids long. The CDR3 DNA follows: TGTGCCACCAGCAGCCGTAGACAGGGGGCCGGGGTCACTGAAGCTTTCTTT. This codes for CATSSRRQGAGVTEAFF.

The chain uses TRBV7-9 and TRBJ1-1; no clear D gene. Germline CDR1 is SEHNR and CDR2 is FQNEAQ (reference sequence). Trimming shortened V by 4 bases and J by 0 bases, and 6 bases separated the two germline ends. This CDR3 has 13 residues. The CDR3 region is CASSSPLNTEAFF. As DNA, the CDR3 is TGTGCCAGCAGCTCCCCGTTGAACACTGAAGCTTTCTTT.

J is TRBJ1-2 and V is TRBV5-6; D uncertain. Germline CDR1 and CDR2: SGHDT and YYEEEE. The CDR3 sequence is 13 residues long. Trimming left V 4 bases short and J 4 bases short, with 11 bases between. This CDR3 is CASSPPGGYGYTF. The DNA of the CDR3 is TGTGCCAGCAGCCCCCCGGGTGGCTATGGCTACACCTTC. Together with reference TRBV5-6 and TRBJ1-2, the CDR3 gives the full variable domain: DAGVTQSPTHLIKTRGQQVTLRCSPKSGHDTVSWYQQALGQGPQFIFQYYEEEERQRGNFPDRFSGHQFPNYSSELNVNALLLGDSALYLCASSPPGGYGYTFGSGTRLTVV.

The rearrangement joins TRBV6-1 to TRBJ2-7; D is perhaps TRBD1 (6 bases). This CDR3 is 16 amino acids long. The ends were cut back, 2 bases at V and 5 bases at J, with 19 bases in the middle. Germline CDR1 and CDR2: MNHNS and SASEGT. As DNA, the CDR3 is TGTGCCAGCAGTGAAACCGGGTGGGGGCAGACCGACGAGCAGTACTTC. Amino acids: CASSETGWGQTDEQYF.

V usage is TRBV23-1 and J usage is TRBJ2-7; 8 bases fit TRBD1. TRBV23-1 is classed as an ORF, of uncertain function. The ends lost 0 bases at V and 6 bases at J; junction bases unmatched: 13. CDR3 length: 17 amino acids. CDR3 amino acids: CASSQSGEQGERCEQYF. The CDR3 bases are TGCGCCAGCAGTCAATCCGGGGAACAGGGGGAAAGGTGCGAGCAGTACTTC.

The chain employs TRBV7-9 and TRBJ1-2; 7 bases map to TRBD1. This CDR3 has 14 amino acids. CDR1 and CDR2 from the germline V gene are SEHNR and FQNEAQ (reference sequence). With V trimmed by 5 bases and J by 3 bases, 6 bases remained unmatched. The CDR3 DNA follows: TGTGCCAGCAGCCAGATCGACAGGGACTATGGCTACACCTTC. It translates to CASSQIDRDYGYTF. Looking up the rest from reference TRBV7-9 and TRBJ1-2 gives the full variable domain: DTGVSQNPRHKITKRGQNVTFRCDPISEHNRLYWYRQTLGQGPEFLTYFQNEAQLEKSRLLSDRFSAERPKGSFSTLEIQRTEQGDSAMYLCASSQIDRDYGYTFGSGTRLTVV.

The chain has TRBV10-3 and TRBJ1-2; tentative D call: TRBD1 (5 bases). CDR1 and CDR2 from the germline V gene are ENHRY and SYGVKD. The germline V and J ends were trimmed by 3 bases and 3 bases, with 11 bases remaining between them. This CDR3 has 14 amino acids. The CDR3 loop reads CAISDPGGYYGYTF. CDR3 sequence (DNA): TGTGCCATCAGTGACCCCGGGGGGTACTATGGCTACACCTTC.

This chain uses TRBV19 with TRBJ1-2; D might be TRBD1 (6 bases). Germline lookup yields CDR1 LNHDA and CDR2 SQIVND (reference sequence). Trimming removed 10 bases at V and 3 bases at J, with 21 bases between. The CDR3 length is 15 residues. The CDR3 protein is CATADRNPLDYGYTF. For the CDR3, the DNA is TGTGCCACCGCAGACAGGAACCCCCTCGACTATGGCTACACCTTC.

The CDR3 DNA sequence: TGTGCCAGCAGCTTAGATCTTAGAGGGGGCTATGGCTACACCTTC. Its translation is CASSLDLRGGYGYTF. The chain combines TRBV11-2 with TRBJ1-2, with a weak D call TRBD1 (6 bases). V lost 0 bases and J 4 bases, leaving 12 bases between the germline ends. Germline V CDR1 and CDR2: SGHAT, FQNNGV. This CDR3 comprises 15 residues.